This T cell receptor beta chain was captured in a study of blood T cell repertoires in COVID-19. V was clipped by 3 bases and J by 4 bases, with 15 bases between them. Germline lookup yields CDR1 LGHDT and CDR2 YNNKEL (reference sequence). The CDR3 is 15 residues long. Profiled with immunoSEQ multiplex PCR; TCRdb holds only in-frame clones, not every one. This sample yields under 60,000 clones, of which around nine tenths are seen a single time; approximately 6% belongs to the top ten. The sequenced sample was peripheral blood. The sequence derives from a woman aged 60-75 years with COVID-19, enrolled during active disease. The genes are TRBV3-1 (or the pseudogene TRBV3-2) and TRBJ1-2; D is undetermined. CDR3 sequence reads: CASSHRGGPTYGYTF. The CDR3 DNA reads TGTGCCAGCAGCCACCGGGGAGGTCCCACCTATGGCTACACCTTC.